This TCR beta chain was identified during a study of regulatory dendritic cells for organ transplantation. Study-wide results and limits: Between individuals, the alloreactive memory CD8+ T cell pool differed considerably. Memory CD8+ clonal expansion seemed more limited with regulatory than mature dendritic cells.

Naive CD45RA+ and memory CD45RO+ CD4+ or CD8+ T cells were FACS-sorted. Comments on this clone: Antigen specificity is unknown.

The J segment lost 7 bases and the V segment lost 0 bases, leaving 3 bases of the junction unmatched. The length of the CDR3 is 14 residues. CDR1 is MNHEY and CDR2 is SVGAGI in the germline V gene. The protocol was immunoSEQ multiplex PCR, while the TCRdb copy is restricted to in-frame clones and leaves out a portion. The top ten hold approximately 0.97% of the sample, which has approximately 19,000 clones, 74% seen once. This receptor was taken from a human donor in good health. This chain links TRBV6-5 with TRBJ1-2; 9 positions agree with TRBD1. Sequencing was performed on memory CD4+ T cells from blood. The sample's subset: CD45RO+ memory T cells. The CDR3 loop reads CASSYSQGASGYTF. CDR3 nucleotide sequence: TGTGCCAGCAGTTACTCACAGGGGGCGAGTGGCTACACCTTC.